One and the same sample provided the 15 T cell receptor beta chains below, sequenced in a study of OX40 agonist ivuxolimab in advanced cancers. TCRdb keeps only in-frame clones here, not all; method: immunoSEQ multiplex PCR. The table includes 60,000 or so clones, approximately 90% detected once. This sample comprised CD4+ or CD8+ T cells sorted from blood, obtained in a trial of the OX40 agonist ivuxolimab. The receptors here all came from an adult with an advanced solid tumor such as melanoma, head and neck, liver or kidney cancer.

This clone was picked up a small number of times. This rearrangement joins TRBV30 to TRBJ1-2; D gene uncertain. Trimming cost V 1 base and J 5 bases, with 8 bases left between them. CDR1 is GTSNPN, CDR2 SVGIG, per germline (reference sequence). This CDR3 spans 12 amino acids. For the CDR3, the DNA is TGTGCCTGGAGTGGAGGACCGTATGGCTACACCTTC. This translates into CAWSGGPYGYTF.

V and J are TRBV6-1 and TRBJ2-4; TRBD1 might be the D (6 bases). This CDR3 region has 17 residues. With 2 bases removed from V and 0 bases from J, the gap between germline ends came to 14 bases. Germline V gene sequence: CDR1 MNHNS, CDR2 SASEGT. CDR3 DNA sequence: TGTGCCAGCAGTGAACTCGGGACATCTTTAGCCAAAAACATTCAGTACTTC. This gives the protein CASSELGTSLAKNIQYF.

A few counts support this clone. The chain couples TRBV2 to TRBJ2-1; 15 bases agree with TRBD2. Germline CDR1 SNHLY, CDR2 FYNNEI. V lost 4 bases to trimming and J lost 7 bases; unmatched junction nucleotides: 2. This CDR3 comprises 15 residues. CDR3 coding DNA: TGTGCCAGCAGTGCCGGGACTAGCGGGGGGAATGAGCAGTTCTTC. This gives the protein CASSAGTSGGNEQFF.

The J gene is TRBJ2-7, the V gene TRBV19; 15 bases are shared with TRBD2. Germline V lookup: CDR1 LNHDA, CDR2 SQIVND (reference sequence). CDR3 size: 17 residues. The J segment lost 2 bases and the V segment lost 5 bases, leaving 7 bases of the junction unmatched. CDR3 in amino acids: CASSPGTSGRPPYEQYF. Here the CDR3 DNA reads TGTGCCAGTAGTCCGGGGACTAGCGGGAGGCCGCCCTACGAGCAGTACTTC.

This rearrangement joins TRBV10-3 to TRBJ2-7; D could derive from TRBD1 or TRBD2 (6 bases each). CDR1 and CDR2 from the germline V gene are ENHRY and SYGVKD. Trimming pared 5 bases from V and 3 bases from J, leaving 11 bases between. The CDR3 spans 13 residues. The CDR3 coding sequence is TGTGCCATCAGTCGAGGAGGGGGCTACGAGCAGTACTTC. Translated: CAISRGGGYEQYF.

This rearrangement joins TRBV6-1 to TRBJ2-7; 9 bases line up with TRBD1. With 5 bases clipped from V and 4 bases from J, the junction kept 6 bases outside the gene matches. Germline V gene data show CDR1 as MNHNS and CDR2 as SASEGT. This CDR3 contains 14 residues. The DNA of the CDR3 is TGTGCCAGCAGTACTCGGGACAGGGCATACGAGCAGTACTTC. It is translated as CASSTRDRAYEQYF.

V is TRBV9 and J is TRBJ2-3; 7 bases are shared with TRBD2. With V trimmed by 3 bases and J by 1 base, 2 bases remained unmatched. This CDR3 spans 14 amino acids. Germline V gene lookup returns CDR1 SGDLS and CDR2 YYNGEE. CDR3 sequence reads: CASSAREGTDTQYF. Written as DNA, the CDR3 is TGTGCCAGCAGCGCCCGGGAGGGCACAGATACGCAGTATTTT. The full variable domain, with the rest looked up from reference TRBV9 and TRBJ2-3, is DSGVTQTPKHLITATGQRVTLRCSPRSGDLSVYWYQQSLDQGLQFLIQYYNGEERAKGNILERFSAQQFPDLHSELNLSSLELGDSALYFCASSAREGTDTQYFGPGTRLTVL.

The V call is TRBV7-9, the J call TRBJ1-1; the D is unclear. The CDR3 contains 14 residues. Trimming took off 5 bases at V and 0 bases at J, with 10 bases between the two ends. Per germline, CDR1 SEHNR and CDR2 FQNEAQ (reference sequence). DNA of the CDR3: TGTGCCAGCAGCCCCTTTTGGGTGAACACTGAAGCTTTCTTT. Protein: CASSPFWVNTEAFF.

This chain connects TRBV29-1 to TRBJ2-2; the D gene is possibly TRBD2 (6 bases). This CDR3 comprises 14 residues. The ends were cut back, 4 bases at V and 0 bases at J, with 9 bases in the middle. Germline CDR1 SQVTM, CDR2 ANQGSEA. In DNA form, the CDR3 reads TGCAGCGTTGGGAGCGGGTCGAACACCGGGGAGCTGTTTTTT. Its translation: CSVGSGSNTGELFF.

The chain has TRBV15 and TRBJ2-1, with 8 bases identical to TRBD2. The CDR3 totals 16 residues. The germline gives CDR1 LNHNV, CDR2 YYDKDF (reference sequence). V was clipped by 3 bases and J by 4 bases; unmatched bases: 8. DNA for the CDR3: TGTGCCACCAGCAGTAGAGTGGCGGGAGGATACAATGAGCAGTTCTTC. Translating gives CATSSRVAGGYNEQFF.

This chain joins TRBV6-5 and TRBJ2-3; 8 bases fit TRBD1. Germline-derived CDR1 and CDR2 are MNHEY and SVGAGI. The CDR3 loop spans 14 amino acids. V shed 3 bases, J shed 4 bases, and the junction held 3 bases outside the gene matches. CDR3 amino acids: CASSYQGAADTQYF. CDR3 DNA sequence: TGTGCCAGCAGTTATCAGGGGGCCGCAGATACGCAGTATTTT.

This clone was found once. The V call is TRBV19, the J call TRBJ1-5; the D is unclear. The germline V and J ends were trimmed by 5 bases and 2 bases, with 10 bases remaining between them. The CDR3 consists of 14 residues. In germline, CDR1 is LNHDA, CDR2 SQIVND (reference sequence). The CDR3 region has the DNA TGTGCCAGTAGTCCGGGTGATCGCAATCAGCCCCAGCATTTT. It is translated as CASSPGDRNQPQHF.

The chain carries TRBV28 and TRBJ1-2; tentatively, D is TRBD1 (6 bases). Per the germline V gene, CDR1 is MDHEN and CDR2 is SYDVKM. The V end was cut by 6 bases, the J end by 2 bases, with 10 bases between. The CDR3 loop spans 13 amino acids. CDR3 sequence reads: CASSPTGNYGYTF. CDR3 bases: TGTGCCAGCAGCCCGACAGGAAACTATGGCTACACCTTC.

This chain uses TRBV16 with TRBJ2-1; 15 positions match TRBD2. CDR1 is KGHSY, CDR2 FQNENV, per germline. The CDR3 has 17 amino acids. Losses at the gene ends were 2 bases for V and 7 bases for J; bases not matched to a gene: 6. CDR3 loop: CASSQIVGTSGRNEQFF. The CDR3, as DNA: TGTGCCAGCAGCCAAATCGTAGGGACTAGCGGGAGGAATGAGCAGTTCTTC.

V usage is TRBV28 and J usage is TRBJ2-1; 8 bases line up with TRBD1. The CDR3 length is 13 residues. V lost 6 bases, J lost 3 bases, and 1 base stayed unmatched. Germline CDR1 is MDHEN and CDR2 is SYDVKM. CDR3: CASRTGGYNEQFF. The CDR3 DNA reads TGTGCCAGCAGAACAGGGGGCTACAATGAGCAGTTCTTC.